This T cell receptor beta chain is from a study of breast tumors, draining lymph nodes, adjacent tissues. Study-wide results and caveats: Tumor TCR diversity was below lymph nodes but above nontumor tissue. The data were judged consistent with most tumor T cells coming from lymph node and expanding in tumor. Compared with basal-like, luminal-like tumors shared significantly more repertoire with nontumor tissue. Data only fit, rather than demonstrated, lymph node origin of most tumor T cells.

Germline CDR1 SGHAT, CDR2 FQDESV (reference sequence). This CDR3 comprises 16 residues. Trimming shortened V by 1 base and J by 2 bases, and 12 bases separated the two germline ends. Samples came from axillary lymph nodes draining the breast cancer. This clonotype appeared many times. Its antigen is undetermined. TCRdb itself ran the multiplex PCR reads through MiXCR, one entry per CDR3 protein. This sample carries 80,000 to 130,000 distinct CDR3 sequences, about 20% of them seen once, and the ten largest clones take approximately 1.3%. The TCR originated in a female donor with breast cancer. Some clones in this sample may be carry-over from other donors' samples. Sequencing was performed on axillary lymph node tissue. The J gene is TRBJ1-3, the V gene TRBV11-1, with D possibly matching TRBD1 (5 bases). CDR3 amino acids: CASSLGGTSAGNTIYF. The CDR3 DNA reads TGTGCCAGCAGCTTAGGTGGGACTTCGGCTGGAAACACCATATATTTT.